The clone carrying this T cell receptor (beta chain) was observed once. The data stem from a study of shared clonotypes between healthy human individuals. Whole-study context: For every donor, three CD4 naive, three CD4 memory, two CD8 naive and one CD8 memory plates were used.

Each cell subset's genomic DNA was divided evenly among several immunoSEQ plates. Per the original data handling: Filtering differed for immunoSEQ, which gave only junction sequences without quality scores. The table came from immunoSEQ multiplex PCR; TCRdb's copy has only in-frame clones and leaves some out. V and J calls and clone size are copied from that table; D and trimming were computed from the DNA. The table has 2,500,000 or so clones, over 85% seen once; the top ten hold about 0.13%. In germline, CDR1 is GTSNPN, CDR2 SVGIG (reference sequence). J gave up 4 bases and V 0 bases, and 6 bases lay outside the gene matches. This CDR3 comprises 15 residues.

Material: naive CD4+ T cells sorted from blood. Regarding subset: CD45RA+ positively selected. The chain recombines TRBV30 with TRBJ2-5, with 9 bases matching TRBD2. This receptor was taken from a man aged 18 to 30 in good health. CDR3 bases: TGTGCCTGGAGTGTATTGCGGGGGGGCCGAGAGACCCAGTACTTC. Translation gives CAWSVLRGGRETQYF.